In its sample, the clone carrying this TCR beta chain was seen a few times. Repertoires were generated with immunoSEQ multiplex PCR, while TCRdb's copy carries only in-frame clones and drops some. The table lists hundreds of thousands of clones, 87% of them singletons, with 2% to 2.5% in the top ten. Germline lookup yields CDR1 SGHTA and CDR2 FQGNSA. The CDR3 is 15 residues long. V was clipped by 1 base and J by 3 bases; unmatched bases: 4. This sample stems from a study of blood T cell repertoires in COVID-19. This chain uses TRBV7-2 with TRBJ2-3; 7 bases map to TRBD1. This TCR was recovered from a woman aged 45-65 years who had recovered from COVID-19. Sequencing was done on a sample of peripheral blood. The CDR3, as DNA: TGTGCCAGCAGCTTAGAAGGGGGCGGGACAGATACGCAGTATTTT. This gives the protein CASSLEGGGTDTQYF. Using reference TRBV7-2 and TRBJ2-3 for the parts outside the CDR3, the full variable domain is GAGVSQSPSNKVTEKGKDVELRCDPISGHTALYWYRQSLGQGLEFLIYFQGNSAPDKSGLPSDRFSAERTGGSVSTLTIQRTQQEDSAVYLCASSLEGGGTDTQYFGPGTRLTVL.